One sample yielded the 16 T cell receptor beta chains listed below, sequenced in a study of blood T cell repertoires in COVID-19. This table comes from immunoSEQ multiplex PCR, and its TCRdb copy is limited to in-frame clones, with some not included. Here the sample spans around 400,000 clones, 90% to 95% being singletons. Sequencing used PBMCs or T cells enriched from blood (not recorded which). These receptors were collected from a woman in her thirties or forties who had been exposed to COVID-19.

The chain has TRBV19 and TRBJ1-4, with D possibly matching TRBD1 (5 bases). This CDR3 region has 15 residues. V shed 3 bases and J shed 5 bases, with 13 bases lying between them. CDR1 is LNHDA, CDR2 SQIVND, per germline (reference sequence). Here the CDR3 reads CASSIIRGENEKLFF. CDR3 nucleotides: TGTGCCAGTAGTATCATAAGGGGCGAAAATGAAAAACTGTTTTTT.

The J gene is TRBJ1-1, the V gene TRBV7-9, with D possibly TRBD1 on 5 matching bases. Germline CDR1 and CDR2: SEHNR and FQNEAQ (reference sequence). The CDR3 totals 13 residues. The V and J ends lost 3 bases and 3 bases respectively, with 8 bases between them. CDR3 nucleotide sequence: TGTGCCAGCAGCTTGAGGGACTACACTGAAGCTTTCTTT. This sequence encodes CASSLRDYTEAFF.

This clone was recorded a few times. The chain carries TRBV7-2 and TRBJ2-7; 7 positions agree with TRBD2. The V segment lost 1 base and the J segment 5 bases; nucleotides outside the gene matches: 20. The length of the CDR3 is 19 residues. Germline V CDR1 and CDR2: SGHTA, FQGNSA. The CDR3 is CASSLDRTSALGLSNEQYF. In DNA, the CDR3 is TGTGCCAGCAGCTTAGACCGGACTAGTGCTTTGGGACTATCTAACGAGCAGTACTTC.

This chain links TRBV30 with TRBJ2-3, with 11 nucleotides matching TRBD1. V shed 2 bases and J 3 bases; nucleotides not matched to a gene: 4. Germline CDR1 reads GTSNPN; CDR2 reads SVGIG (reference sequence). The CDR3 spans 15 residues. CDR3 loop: CAWSPDRGRTDTQYF. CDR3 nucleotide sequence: TGTGCCTGGAGTCCGGACAGGGGGCGAACAGATACGCAGTATTTT.

The CDR3 DNA reads TGTGCCAGCAGCTCCGGGACAGGGTTCAGCAACTATGGCTACACCTTC. Translating gives CASSSGTGFSNYGYTF. This rearrangement joins TRBV6-2 or TRBV6-3 to TRBJ1-2, with 9 bases lining up with TRBD1. The V gene's germline CDR1 is MNHEY and CDR2 SVGEGT. V lost 6 bases to trimming and J lost 2 bases; unmatched junction nucleotides: 10. The CDR3 is made up of 16 amino acids.

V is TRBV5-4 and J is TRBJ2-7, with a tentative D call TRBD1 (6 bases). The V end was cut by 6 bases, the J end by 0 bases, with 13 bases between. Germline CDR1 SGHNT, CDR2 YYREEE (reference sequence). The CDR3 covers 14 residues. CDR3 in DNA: TGTGCCAGCACCTCCGAGACAGGCTCCTACGAGCAGTACTTC. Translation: CASTSETGSYEQYF. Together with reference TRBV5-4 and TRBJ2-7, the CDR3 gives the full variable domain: ETGVTQSPTHLIKTRGQQVTLRCSSQSGHNTVSWYQQALGQGPQFIFQYYREEENGRGNFPPRFSGLQFPNYSSELNVNALELDDSALYLCASTSETGSYEQYFGPGTRLTVT.

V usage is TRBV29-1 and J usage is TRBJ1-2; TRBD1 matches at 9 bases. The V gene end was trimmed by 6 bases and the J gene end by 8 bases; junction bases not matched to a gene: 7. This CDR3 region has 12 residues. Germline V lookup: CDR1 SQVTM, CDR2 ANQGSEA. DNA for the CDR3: TGCAGCGTGGCGGGACAGGGAGAGGGCTACACCTTC. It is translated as CSVAGQGEGYTF.

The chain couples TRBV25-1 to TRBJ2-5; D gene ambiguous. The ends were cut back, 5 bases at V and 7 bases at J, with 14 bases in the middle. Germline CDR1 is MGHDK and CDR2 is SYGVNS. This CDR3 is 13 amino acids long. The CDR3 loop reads CASSPQSTGTQYF. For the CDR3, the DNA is TGTGCCAGCAGTCCTCAAAGCACCGGGACCCAGTACTTC.

The CDR3, as DNA: TGTGCCAGCAGCTTGGAACGGGGGGTCCCCGGGGAGCTGTTTTTT. This gives the protein CASSLERGVPGELFF. V gene TRBV5-4 combines with J gene TRBJ2-2; 7 bases match TRBD2. V shed 0 bases, J shed 6 bases, and the junction held 5 bases outside the gene matches. The CDR3 has 15 residues. CDR1 is SGHNT, CDR2 YYREEE, per germline (reference sequence).

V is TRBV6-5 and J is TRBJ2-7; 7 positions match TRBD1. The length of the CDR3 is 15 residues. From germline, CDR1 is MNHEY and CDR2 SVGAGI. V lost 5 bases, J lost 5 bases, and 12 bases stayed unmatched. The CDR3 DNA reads TGTGCCAGCAGTCCCTGGACAGGCTCGTTTGACGAGCAGTACTTC. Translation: CASSPWTGSFDEQYF.

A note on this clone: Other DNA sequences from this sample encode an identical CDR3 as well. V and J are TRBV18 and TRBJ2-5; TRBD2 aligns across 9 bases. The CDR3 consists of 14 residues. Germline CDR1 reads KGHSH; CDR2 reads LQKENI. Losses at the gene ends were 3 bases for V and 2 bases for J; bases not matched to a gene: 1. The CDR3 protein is CASSPTSGQETQYF. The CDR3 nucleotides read TGTGCCAGCTCACCGACTAGCGGACAAGAGACCCAGTACTTC. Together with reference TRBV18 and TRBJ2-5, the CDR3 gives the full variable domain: NAGVMQNPRHLVRRRGQEARLRCSPMKGHSHVYWYRQLPEEGLKFMVYLQKENIIDESGMPKERFSAEFPKEGPSILRIQQVVRGDSAAYFCASSPTSGQETQYFGPGTRLLVL.

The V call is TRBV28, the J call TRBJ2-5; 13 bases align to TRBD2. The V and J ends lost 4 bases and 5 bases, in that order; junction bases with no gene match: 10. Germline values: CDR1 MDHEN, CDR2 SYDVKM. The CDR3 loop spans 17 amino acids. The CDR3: CASSSLAGGRRVETQYF. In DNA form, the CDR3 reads TGTGCCAGCAGTTCACTAGCGGGAGGGCGTCGAGTTGAGACCCAGTACTTC.

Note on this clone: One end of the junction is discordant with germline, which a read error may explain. CDR3: CASSPMGTAAVVF. CDR3 DNA sequence: TGCGCCAGCAGCCCAATGGGAACAGCAGCGGTAGTCTTC. The J gene is TRBJ2-1, the V gene TRBV5-1, with D perhaps TRBD2 (5 bases). The CDR3 sequence is 13 residues long. Germline V gene data show CDR1 as SGHRS and CDR2 as YFSETQ.

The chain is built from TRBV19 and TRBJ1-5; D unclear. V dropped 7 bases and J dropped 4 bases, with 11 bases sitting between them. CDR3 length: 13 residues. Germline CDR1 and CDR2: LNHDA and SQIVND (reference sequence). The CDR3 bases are TGTGCCAGTAAAGTGAACCGGAATCAGCCCCAGCATTTT. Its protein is CASKVNRNQPQHF.

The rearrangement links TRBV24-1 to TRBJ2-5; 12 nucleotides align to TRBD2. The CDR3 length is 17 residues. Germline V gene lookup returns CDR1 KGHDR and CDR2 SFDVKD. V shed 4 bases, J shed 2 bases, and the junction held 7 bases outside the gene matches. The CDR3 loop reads CATSDPTGLAGQETQYF. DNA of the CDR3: TGTGCCACCAGTGACCCCACTGGACTAGCGGGACAAGAGACCCAGTACTTC.

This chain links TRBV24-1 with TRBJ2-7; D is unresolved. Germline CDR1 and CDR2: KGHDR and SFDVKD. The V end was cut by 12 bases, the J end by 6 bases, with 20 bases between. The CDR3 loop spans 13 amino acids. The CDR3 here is CAPRFGEVGEQYF. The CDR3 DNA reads TGTGCCCCGAGGTTTGGTGAGGTCGGCGAGCAGTACTTC.